The subject of this entry is one T cell receptor (beta chain). Its matching antigen is unknown. TCRdb keeps only in-frame clones here, not all; method: immunoSEQ multiplex PCR. The repertoire holds some 13,000 clones, approximately 86% seen once, with roughly 35% in the top ten. Brentuximab vedotin exposure varied, and every patient relapsed after autologous stem cell transplantation. This record belongs to a study of PD-1 blockade in classical Hodgkin lymphoma. Findings of the study overall: Lower baseline TCR diversity marked trial partial responders and progressors.

CDR3 size: 13 residues. Trimming took 6 bases from V and 0 from J, leaving 8 bases between them. Per the germline V gene, CDR1 is MNHNS and CDR2 is SASEGT. The material sequenced was peripheral blood mononuclear cells (PBMCs), taken at baseline. The sequence came from a human donor with classical Hodgkin lymphoma. The gene calls are TRBV6-1 and TRBJ1-2, with D hard to call. The CDR3 nucleotides read TGTGCCAGCAGACAGACAACTAACTATGGCTACACCTTC. Translating gives CASRQTTNYGYTF.